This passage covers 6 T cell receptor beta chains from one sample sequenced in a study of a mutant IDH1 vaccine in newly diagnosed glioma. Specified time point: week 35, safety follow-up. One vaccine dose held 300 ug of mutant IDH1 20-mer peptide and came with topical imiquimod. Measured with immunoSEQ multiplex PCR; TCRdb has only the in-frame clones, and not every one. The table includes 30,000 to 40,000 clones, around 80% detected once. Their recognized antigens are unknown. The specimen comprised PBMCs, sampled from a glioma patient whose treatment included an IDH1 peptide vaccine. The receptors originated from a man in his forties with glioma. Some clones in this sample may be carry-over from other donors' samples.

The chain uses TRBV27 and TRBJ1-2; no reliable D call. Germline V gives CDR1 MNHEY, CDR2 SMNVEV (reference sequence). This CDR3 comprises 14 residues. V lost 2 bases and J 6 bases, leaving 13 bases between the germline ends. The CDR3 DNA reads TGTGCCAGCAGTTTACGGCGGGGAGTGGATGGCTACACCTTC. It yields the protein CASSLRRGVDGYTF.

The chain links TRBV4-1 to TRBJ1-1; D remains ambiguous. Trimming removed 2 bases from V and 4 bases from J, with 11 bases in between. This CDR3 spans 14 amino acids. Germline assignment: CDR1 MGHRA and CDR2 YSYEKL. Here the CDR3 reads CASSQRWRLTEAFF. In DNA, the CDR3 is TGCGCCAGCAGCCAACGGTGGCGACTCACTGAAGCTTTCTTT.

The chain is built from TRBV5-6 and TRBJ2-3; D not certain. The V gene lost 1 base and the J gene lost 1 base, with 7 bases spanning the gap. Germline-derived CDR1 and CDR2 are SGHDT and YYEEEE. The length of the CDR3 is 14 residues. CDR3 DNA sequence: TGTGCCAGCAGCTTGTGGTTCGGCACAGATACGCAGTATTTT. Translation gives CASSLWFGTDTQYF. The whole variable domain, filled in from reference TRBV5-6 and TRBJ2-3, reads DAGVTQSPTHLIKTRGQQVTLRCSPKSGHDTVSWYQQALGQGPQFIFQYYEEEERQRGNFPDRFSGHQFPNYSSELNVNALLLGDSALYLCASSLWFGTDTQYFGPGTRLTVL.

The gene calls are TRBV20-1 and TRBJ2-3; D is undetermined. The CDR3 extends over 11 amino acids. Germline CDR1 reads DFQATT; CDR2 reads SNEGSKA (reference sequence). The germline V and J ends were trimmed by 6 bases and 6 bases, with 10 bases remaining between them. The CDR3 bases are TGCAGTGCCGAGCACTCGGATACGCAGTATTTT. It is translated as CSAEHSDTQYF.

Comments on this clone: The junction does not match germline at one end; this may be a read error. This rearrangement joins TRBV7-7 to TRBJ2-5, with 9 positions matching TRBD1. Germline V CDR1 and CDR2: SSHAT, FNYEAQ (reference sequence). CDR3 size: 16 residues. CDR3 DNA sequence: TGTGCTAGCAGCCCATCCGGGACAGGGTTCCAAGAGACCCAGTACTTC. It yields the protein CASSPSGTGFQETQYF.

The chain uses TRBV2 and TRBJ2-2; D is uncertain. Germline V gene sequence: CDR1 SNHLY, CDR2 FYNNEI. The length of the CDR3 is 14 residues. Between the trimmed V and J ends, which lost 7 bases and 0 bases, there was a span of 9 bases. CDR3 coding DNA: TGTGCCAGCACCGGAAACTCGAACACCGGGGAGCTGTTTTTT. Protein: CASTGNSNTGELFF.